What follows is one T cell receptor beta chain and its context. Its antigen is unknown. Losses at the gene ends were 0 bases for V and 2 bases for J; bases not matched to a gene: 4. Germline V CDR1 and CDR2: SGHDT, YYEEEE. The CDR3 totals 17 residues. These data come from a study of T-cell memory formation after mild COVID-19. Study conclusions and caveats: Among CD4+ contracting clones, most were CM and EM, and CD8+ ones EMRA. The second-wave clones peaking on day 37 were not confirmed as SARS-CoV-2-specific. Whereas later expanders leaned CD4+, clones contracting day 15 to 85 showed a balanced CD4/CD8 makeup.

MiXCR, run by TCRdb on the 5' RACE reads, gives a single entry per CDR3 protein. The table includes over 120,000 distinct CDR3 sequences, under 30% detected once. The sequencing input was PBMCs or a T cell subset sorted from them (not recorded which). The chain has TRBV5-6 and TRBJ2-3, with 12 bases aligning to TRBD2. The TCR sequence derives from an adult woman who had mild COVID-19 (a few samples of this study predate the infection). Cell type and time point are not known. Written as DNA, the CDR3 is TGTGCCAGCAGCTTGGACCGACTAGCGGGAGACACAGATACGCAGTATTTT. It yields the protein CASSLDRLAGDTDTQYF.